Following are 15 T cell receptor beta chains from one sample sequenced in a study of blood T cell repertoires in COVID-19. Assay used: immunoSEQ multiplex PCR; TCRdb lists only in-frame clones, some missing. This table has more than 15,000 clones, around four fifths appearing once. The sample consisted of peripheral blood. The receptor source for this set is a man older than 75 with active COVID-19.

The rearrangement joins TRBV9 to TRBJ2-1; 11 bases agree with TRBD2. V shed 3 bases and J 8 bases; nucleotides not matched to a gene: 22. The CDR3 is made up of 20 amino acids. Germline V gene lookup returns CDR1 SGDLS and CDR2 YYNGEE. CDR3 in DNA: TGTGCCAGCAGCGCTTCCCCCTCTTGGGGACTAGCGGCCAATCTGGATGAGCAGTTCTTC. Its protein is CASSASPSWGLAANLDEQFF.

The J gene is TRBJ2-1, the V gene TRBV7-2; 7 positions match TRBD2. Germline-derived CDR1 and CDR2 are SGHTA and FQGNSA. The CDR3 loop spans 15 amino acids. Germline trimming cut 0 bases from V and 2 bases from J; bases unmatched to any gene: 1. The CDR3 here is CASSLAGGPYNEQFF. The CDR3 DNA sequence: TGTGCCAGCAGCTTAGCGGGAGGGCCCTACAATGAGCAGTTCTTC.

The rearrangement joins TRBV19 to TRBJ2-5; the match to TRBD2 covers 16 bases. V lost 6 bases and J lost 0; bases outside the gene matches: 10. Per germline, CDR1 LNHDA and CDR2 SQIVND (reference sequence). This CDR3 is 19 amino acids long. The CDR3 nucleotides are TGTGCCAGTAGCCTGGGACTAGCGGGAGGGCGTGTTCACCAAGAGACCCAGTACTTC. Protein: CASSLGLAGGRVHQETQYF.

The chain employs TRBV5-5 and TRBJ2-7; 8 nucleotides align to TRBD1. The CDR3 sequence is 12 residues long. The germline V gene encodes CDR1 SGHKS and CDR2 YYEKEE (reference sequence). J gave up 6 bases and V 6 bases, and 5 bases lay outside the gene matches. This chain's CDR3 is CASTPTGGEQYF. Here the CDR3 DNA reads TGTGCCAGCACTCCTACAGGGGGCGAGCAGTACTTC.

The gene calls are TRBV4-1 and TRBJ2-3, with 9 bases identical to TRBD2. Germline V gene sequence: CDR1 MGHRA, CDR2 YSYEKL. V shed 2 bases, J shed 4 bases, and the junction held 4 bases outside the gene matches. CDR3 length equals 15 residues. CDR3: CASSQIAGDADTQYF. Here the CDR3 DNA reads TGCGCCAGCAGCCAAATAGCGGGAGACGCAGATACGCAGTATTTT.

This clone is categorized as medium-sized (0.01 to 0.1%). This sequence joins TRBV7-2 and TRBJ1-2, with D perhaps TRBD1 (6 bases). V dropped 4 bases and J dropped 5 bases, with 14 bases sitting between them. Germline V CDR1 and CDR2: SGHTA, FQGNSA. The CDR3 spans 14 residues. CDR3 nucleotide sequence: TGTGCCAGCAGCTCGAGTGGGGGCTCTTATGGCTACACCTTC. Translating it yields CASSSSGGSYGYTF.

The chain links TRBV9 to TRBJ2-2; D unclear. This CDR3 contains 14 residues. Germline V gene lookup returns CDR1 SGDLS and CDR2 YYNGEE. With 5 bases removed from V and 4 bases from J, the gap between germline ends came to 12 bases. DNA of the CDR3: TGTGCCAGCAGGAGGCAATTAGGCACCGGGGAGCTGTTTTTT. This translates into CASRRQLGTGELFF.

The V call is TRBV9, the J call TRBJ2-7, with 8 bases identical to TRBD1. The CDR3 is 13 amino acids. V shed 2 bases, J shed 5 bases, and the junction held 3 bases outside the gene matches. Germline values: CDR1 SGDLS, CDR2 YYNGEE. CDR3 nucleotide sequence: TGTGCCAGCAGCGTGGGGGACAGGAACGAGCAGTACTTC. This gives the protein CASSVGDRNEQYF. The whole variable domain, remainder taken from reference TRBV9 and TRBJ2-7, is DSGVTQTPKHLITATGQRVTLRCSPRSGDLSVYWYQQSLDQGLQFLIQYYNGEERAKGNILERFSAQQFPDLHSELNLSSLELGDSALYFCASSVGDRNEQYFGPGTRLTVT.

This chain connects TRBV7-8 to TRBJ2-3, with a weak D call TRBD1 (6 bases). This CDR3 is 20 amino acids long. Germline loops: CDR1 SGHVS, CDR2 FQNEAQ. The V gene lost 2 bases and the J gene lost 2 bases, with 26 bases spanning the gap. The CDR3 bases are TGTGCCAGCAGCTTATTTCCCACGTCAGACAGGCGCCAAATCACAGATACGCAGTATTTT. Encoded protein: CASSLFPTSDRRQITDTQYF.

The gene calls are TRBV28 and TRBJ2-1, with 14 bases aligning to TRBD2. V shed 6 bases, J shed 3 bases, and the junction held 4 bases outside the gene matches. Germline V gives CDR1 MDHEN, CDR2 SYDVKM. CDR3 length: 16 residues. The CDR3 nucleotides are TGTGCCAGCAGAGGACTAGCGGGAGGACACTACAATGAGCAGTTCTTC. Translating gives CASRGLAGGHYNEQFF. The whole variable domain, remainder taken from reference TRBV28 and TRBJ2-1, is DVKVTQSSRYLVKRTGEKVFLECVQDMDHENMFWYRQDPGLGLRLIYFSYDVKMKEKGDIPEGYSVSREKKERFSLILESASTNQTSMYLCASRGLAGGHYNEQFFGPGTRLTVL.

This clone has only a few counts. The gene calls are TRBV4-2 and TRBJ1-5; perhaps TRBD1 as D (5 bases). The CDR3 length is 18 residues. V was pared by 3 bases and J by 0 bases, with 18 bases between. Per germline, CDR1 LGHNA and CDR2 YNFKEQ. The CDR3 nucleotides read TGTGCCAGCAGCCACCCCGGGGGGGTTAGAGATAGCAATCAGCCCCAGCATTTT. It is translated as CASSHPGGVRDSNQPQHF.

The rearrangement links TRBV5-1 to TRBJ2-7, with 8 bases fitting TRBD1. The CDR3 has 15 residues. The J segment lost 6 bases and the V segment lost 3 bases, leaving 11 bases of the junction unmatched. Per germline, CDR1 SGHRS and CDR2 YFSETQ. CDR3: CASSSAGQGVAEQYF. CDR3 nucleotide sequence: TGCGCCAGCAGCTCGGCCGGACAGGGCGTAGCCGAGCAGTACTTC.

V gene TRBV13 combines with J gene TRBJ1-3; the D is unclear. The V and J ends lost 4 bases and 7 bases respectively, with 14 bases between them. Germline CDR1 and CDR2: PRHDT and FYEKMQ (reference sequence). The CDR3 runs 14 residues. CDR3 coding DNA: TGTGCCAGCAGCTCCCAGGCGCGTGGGAACACCATATATTTT. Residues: CASSSQARGNTIYF.

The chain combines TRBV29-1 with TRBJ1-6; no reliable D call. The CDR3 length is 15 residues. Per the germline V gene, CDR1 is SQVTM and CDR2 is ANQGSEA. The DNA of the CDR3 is TGCAGTCCCGCCCTTAGATACAGCTATAATTCACCCCTCCACTTT. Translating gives CSPALRYSYNSPLHF.

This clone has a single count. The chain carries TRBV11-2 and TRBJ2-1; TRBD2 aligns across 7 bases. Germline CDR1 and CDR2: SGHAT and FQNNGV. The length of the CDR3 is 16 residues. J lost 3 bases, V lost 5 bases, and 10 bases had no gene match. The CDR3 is CASSESGVSYYNEQFF. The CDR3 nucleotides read TGTGCCAGCAGCGAAAGCGGGGTCTCCTACTACAATGAGCAGTTCTTC.